The 27 T cell receptor beta chains below were found in one sample sequenced in a study of cytomegalovirus exposure and HLA in healthy donors. Both 60 Vbeta primers and 13 Jbeta primers went into the PCR. The data were produced by immunoSEQ multiplex PCR, yet TCRdb's version contains in-frame clones alone and is incomplete. The sample yields approximately 180,000 clones, around 80% seen once. Sequences were obtained from PBMCs. The receptors originated from a woman in her 30s in good health and CMV-seronegative.

V and J are TRBV15 and TRBJ2-7; no firm D call. V was clipped by 0 bases and J by 4 bases, with 7 bases between them. Looked up from germline, CDR1 is LNHNV and CDR2 is YYDKDF (reference sequence). The CDR3 length is 13 residues. For the CDR3, the DNA is TGTGCCACCAGCAGAGATTTCGGGTACGAGCAGTACTTC. Translating gives CATSRDFGYEQYF. The entire variable domain, with the rest obtained from reference TRBV15 and TRBJ2-7, is as follows: DAMVIQNPRYQVTQFGKPVTLSCSQTLNHNVMYWYQQKSSQAPKLLFHYYDKDFNNEADTPDNFQSRRPNTSFCFLDIRSPGLGDTAMYLCATSRDFGYEQYFGPGTRLTVT.

Here the CDR3 DNA reads TGTGCCAGCTCACTCCGGGACAGGGAAGGGACCCAGTACTTC. Translating gives CASSLRDREGTQYF. The J gene is TRBJ2-5, the V gene TRBV18; TRBD1 aligns across 9 bases. This CDR3 contains 14 residues. Germline CDR1 and CDR2: KGHSH and LQKENI. After removal of 4 bases from V and 7 bases from J, the junction contained 7 bases not matched to a gene.

The genes are TRBV7-9 and TRBJ2-6; 8 positions match TRBD2. The V gene end was trimmed by 1 base and the J gene end by 0 bases; junction bases not matched to a gene: 5. The CDR3 runs 18 residues. Germline V gene sequence: CDR1 SEHNR, CDR2 FQNEAQ (reference sequence). CDR3 sequence: CASSLVVGGGSGANVLTF. In DNA, the CDR3 is TGTGCCAGCAGCTTAGTAGTCGGGGGGGGCTCTGGGGCCAACGTCCTGACTTTC.

The chain employs TRBV11-3 and TRBJ2-5, with 7 nucleotides matching TRBD1. Germline V lookup: CDR1 SGHNT, CDR2 YENEEA. Germline trimming cut 1 base from V and 4 bases from J; bases unmatched to any gene: 6. CDR3 length equals 15 residues. CDR3: CASSLGQGSGETQYF. DNA of the CDR3: TGTGCCAGCAGCTTAGGACAGGGTTCGGGAGAGACCCAGTACTTC.

The chain uses TRBV10-1 and TRBJ1-1, with D tentatively TRBD1 (6 bases). The CDR3 is 15 amino acids. The V and J ends lost 7 bases and 3 bases respectively, with 18 bases between them. Germline CDR1 WNHNN, CDR2 SYGVQD (reference sequence). CDR3 loop: CASNEKQGHHTEAFF. Written as DNA, the CDR3 is TGCGCCAGCAACGAAAAACAGGGACATCACACTGAAGCTTTCTTT.

The chain combines TRBV6-1 with TRBJ1-1, with a weak D call TRBD1 (5 bases). The germline V gene has CDR1 MNHNS and CDR2 SASEGT. Trimming cost V 7 bases and J 4 bases, with 16 bases left between them. The CDR3 covers 14 residues. CDR3 sequence reads: CASTLSGGGTEAFF. CDR3 in DNA: TGTGCCAGCACCTTGTCGGGGGGTGGCACTGAAGCTTTCTTT.

The CDR3 bases are TGTGCCACCAGCGAGCTACCCGGACAGGGGGAGGCGGACTACGAGCAGTACTTC. It codes for CATSELPGQGEADYEQYF. The rearrangement joins TRBV15 to TRBJ2-7, with 10 bases aligning to TRBD1. V trimming: 5 bases; J trimming: 3 bases; junction bases outside the gene matches: 16. The CDR3 is 18 residues long. Looked up from germline, CDR1 is LNHNV and CDR2 is YYDKDF (reference sequence).

The chain is built from TRBV5-4 and TRBJ1-1; 8 positions match TRBD1. The CDR3 loop spans 13 amino acids. Per the germline V gene, CDR1 is SGHNT and CDR2 is YYREEE (reference sequence). Unmatched junction bases numbered 0, after V lost 4 bases and J lost 1 base. The CDR3 DNA reads TGTGCCAGCAGCGGACAGGGGAACACTGAAGCTTTCTTT. Its translation: CASSGQGNTEAFF.

This chain uses TRBV1 with TRBJ1-6; the D call TRBD1 from the table was never checked on the DNA. TRBV1 is a documented pseudogene. The CDR3 runs to 20 residues. In DNA, the CDR3 is TGCACCAGCAGCCAAGATCCAGAAGGGGTCCTCAGCTCCTATAATTCACCCCTCCACTTT. This encodes CTSSQDPEGVLSSYNSPLHF.

This chain links TRBV30 with TRBJ2-3; 10 bases line up with TRBD2. From germline, CDR1 is GTSNPN and CDR2 SVGIG (reference sequence). The junction had 11 bases not matched to a gene; V was cut back by 2 bases and J by 3 bases. This CDR3 region has 17 residues. CDR3 in amino acids: CAWSPTRAGGLTDTQYF. CDR3 in DNA: TGTGCCTGGAGTCCCACCCGAGCGGGAGGGCTAACAGATACGCAGTATTTT.

CDR3 protein: CASSMTQGQNEKLFF. The CDR3 DNA follows: TGTGCCAGTAGTATGACGCAGGGGCAGAATGAAAAACTGTTTTTT. The chain carries TRBV19 and TRBJ1-4; D perhaps matches TRBD1 (6 bases). The V end was cut by 3 bases, the J end by 5 bases, with 13 bases between. Germline V gene sequence: CDR1 LNHDA, CDR2 SQIVND (reference sequence). The CDR3 has 15 amino acids.

The chain is built from TRBV19 and TRBJ2-6, with D possibly being TRBD2 (5 bases). The V end was cut by 3 bases, the J end by 2 bases, with 17 bases between. This CDR3 is 18 amino acids long. In germline, CDR1 is LNHDA, CDR2 SQIVND (reference sequence). The CDR3 spells CASSISGVLRAGANVLTF. DNA for the CDR3: TGTGCCAGTAGTATCTCCGGCGTTTTGAGGGCTGGGGCCAACGTCCTGACTTTC.

The gene calls are TRBV4-3 and TRBJ1-3, with D possibly being TRBD1 (5 bases). V lost 1 base and J lost 0, with 22 bases in between. Germline V gene sequence: CDR1 LGHNA, CDR2 YSLEER. The CDR3 sequence is 20 residues long. The CDR3 DNA is TGCGCCAGCAGCCAAGTCAGACCGACAGTATATACTACCTCTGGAAACACCATATATTTT. Translated, it gives CASSQVRPTVYTTSGNTIYF.

The chain uses TRBV7-8 and TRBJ1-5, with 12 bases identical to TRBD1. V was pared by 0 bases and J by 6 bases, with 9 bases of the junction left unmatched. The CDR3 sequence is 18 residues long. CDR1 and CDR2 (germline): SGHVS, FQNEAQ. CDR3 protein: CASSLAFWDRGPSQPQHF. The CDR3 DNA reads TGTGCCAGCAGCTTAGCTTTTTGGGACAGGGGGCCGAGTCAGCCCCAGCATTTT.

V is TRBV7-8 and J is TRBJ2-2; TRBD2 matches at 7 bases. CDR3 length: 17 residues. The germline V gene has CDR1 SGHVS and CDR2 FQNEAQ. Germline trimming cut 6 bases from V and 1 base from J; bases unmatched to any gene: 11. The CDR3, as DNA: TGTGCCAGCAGAATACCTGACGGGAGGCGGAACACCGGGGAGCTGTTTTTT. Translation: CASRIPDGRRNTGELFF.

This clone was seen only a few times. The chain uses TRBV6-5 and TRBJ2-1; D might be TRBD2 (6 bases). V was cut by 7 bases and J by 11 bases, with 12 bases left in between. The germline V gene has CDR1 MNHEY and CDR2 SVGAGI. This CDR3 comprises 11 residues. This CDR3 is CASTRGGKQFF. CDR3 DNA: TGTGCCAGCACCCGGGGAGGCAAGCAGTTCTTC.

This chain links TRBV6-5 with TRBJ1-4; D is unclear. The CDR3 runs to 14 residues. Germline-derived CDR1 and CDR2 are MNHEY and SVGAGI. Trimming took 5 bases from V and 7 from J, leaving 14 bases between them. CDR3 sequence reads: CASSLNGAVEKLFF. CDR3 DNA: TGTGCCAGCAGTCTCAACGGCGCGGTTGAAAAACTGTTTTTT.

This chain links TRBV19 with TRBJ2-1; 10 nucleotides line up with TRBD2. In germline, CDR1 is LNHDA, CDR2 SQIVND (reference sequence). This CDR3 spans 15 amino acids. J was trimmed by 6 bases and V by 1 base; bases with no gene match: 3. CDR3 sequence (DNA): TGTGCCAGTAGTATAGCACTAGCGGGATTCAATGAGCAGTTCTTC. As protein: CASSIALAGFNEQFF.

This clone came up a few times. J is TRBJ2-1 and V is TRBV27; 13 nucleotides line up with TRBD2. Per the germline V gene, CDR1 is MNHEY and CDR2 is SMNVEV (reference sequence). CDR3 length equals 20 residues. The J segment lost 0 bases and the V segment lost 7 bases, leaving 15 bases of the junction unmatched. CDR3 sequence (DNA): TGTGCCAGCAAGTCAGTAGGACTAGCGGGAGCTCCGAGCTCCTACAATGAGCAGTTCTTC. Its translation: CASKSVGLAGAPSSYNEQFF.

This chain's CDR3 is CASSDRGREDTEAFF. The CDR3 DNA reads as TGTGCCAGTAGTGACAGGGGGCGCGAGGACACTGAAGCTTTCTTT. The rearrangement links TRBV19 to TRBJ1-1; 10 nucleotides align to TRBD1. CDR1 and CDR2 from the germline V gene are LNHDA and SQIVND (reference sequence). This CDR3 spans 15 amino acids. Losses at the gene ends were 5 bases for V and 3 bases for J; bases not matched to a gene: 6.

The V gene is TRBV11-2, the J gene TRBJ1-1, with D tentatively TRBD1 (6 bases). V dropped 5 bases and J dropped 2 bases, with 15 bases sitting between them. This CDR3 spans 15 amino acids. From germline, CDR1 is SGHAT and CDR2 FQNNGV. In nucleotides, the CDR3 is TGTGCCAGCAGCCCCCGAGCGGGGGCCAACACTGAAGCTTTCTTT. Translated, it gives CASSPRAGANTEAFF.

This chain connects TRBV14 to TRBJ2-2; 10 bases fit TRBD2. V dropped 4 bases and J dropped 2; count of bases not matched to a gene: 4. The CDR3 is made up of 16 amino acids. Germline V gene lookup returns CDR1 SGHDN and CDR2 FVKESK. The CDR3 is CASSLTSGINTGELFF. CDR3 in DNA: TGTGCCAGCAGCCTCACTAGCGGGATAAACACCGGGGAGCTGTTTTTT. The variable domain in full, with the rest retrieved from reference TRBV14 and TRBJ2-2, is EAGVTQFPSHSVIEKGQTVTLRCDPISGHDNLYWYRRVMGKEIKFLLHFVKESKQDESGMPNNRFLAERTGGTYSTLKVQPAELEDSGVYFCASSLTSGINTGELFFGEGSRLTVL.

The chain joins TRBV4-1 to TRBJ2-1; D is unclear. Germline CDR1 MGHRA, CDR2 YSYEKL. Trimming removed 0 bases at V and 0 bases at J, with 6 bases between. This CDR3 is 15 amino acids long. CDR3 region: CASSQEPSSYNEQFF. In nucleotides, the CDR3 is TGCGCCAGCAGCCAAGAACCGAGCTCCTACAATGAGCAGTTCTTC.

This clone was picked up one time. This chain links TRBV29-1 with TRBJ2-1, with 8 bases fitting TRBD1. The length of the CDR3 is 13 residues. V shed 3 bases, J shed 7 bases, and the junction held 5 bases outside the gene matches. The germline gives CDR1 SQVTM, CDR2 ANQGSEA. The CDR3 DNA follows: TGCAGCGTTGACCCAGGGGGCTTGAATGAGCAGTTCTTC. It is translated as CSVDPGGLNEQFF.

The V call is TRBV7-2, the J call TRBJ2-5; 7 bases match TRBD2. The end of the DNA is better explained by TRBJ2-7, so the J call may be wrong. Per germline, CDR1 SGHTA and CDR2 FQGNSA. CDR3 size: 15 residues. The CDR3 protein is CASSWKWGGDYEQYF. CDR3 DNA sequence: TGTGCCAGCAGCTGGAAGTGGGGGGGAGACTACGAGCAGTACTTC.

J is TRBJ1-2 and V is TRBV7-6; D not certain. Per the germline V gene, CDR1 is SGHVS and CDR2 is FNYEAQ. There are 15 residues in the CDR3. Trimming left V 0 bases short and J 0 bases short, with 8 bases between. In nucleotides, the CDR3 is TGTGCCAGCAGCTTAGCTCACAACGCTAACTATGGCTACACCTTC. It yields the protein CASSLAHNANYGYTF.

The chain recombines TRBV4-3 with TRBJ2-2, with TRBD2 identical over 9 bases. Unmatched junction bases numbered 14, after V lost 0 bases and J lost 6 bases. This CDR3 region has 19 residues. CDR1 and CDR2 from the germline V gene are LGHNA and YSLEER. This CDR3 reads CASSQDRARGGRSPGELFF. In nucleotides, the CDR3 is TGCGCCAGCAGCCAAGATAGGGCGCGGGGGGGCCGTTCGCCCGGGGAGCTGTTTTTT.